Shown below are 11 T cell receptor beta chains from a single sample sequenced in a study of blood T cell repertoires in COVID-19. Generated by immunoSEQ multiplex PCR, the TCRdb table keeps only in-frame clones and is missing some. The sample lists over 15,000 clones; more than 75% were seen once. Sequencing was performed on peripheral blood. The receptors here all came from a human donor in a cohort sampled during active COVID-19.

The V and J genes are TRBV27 and TRBJ2-1; 10 positions match TRBD2. Germline loops: CDR1 MNHEY, CDR2 SMNVEV (reference sequence). J was trimmed by 2 bases and V by 5 bases; bases with no gene match: 9. This CDR3 region has 17 residues. CDR3 sequence reads: CASSPTPSGGAYNEQFF. Here the CDR3 DNA reads TGTGCCAGCAGTCCGACCCCGAGCGGGGGGGCCTACAATGAGCAGTTCTTC.

This clone was recorded a few times. The chain is built from TRBV6-5 and TRBJ1-3; D call uncertain. This CDR3 contains 12 residues. V was trimmed by 7 bases and J by 0 bases, leaving 4 bases between them. CDR1 is MNHEY and CDR2 is SVGAGI in the germline V gene. CDR3 amino acids: CASIYSGNTIYF. DNA for the CDR3: TGTGCCAGCATATACTCTGGAAACACCATATATTTT.

This clone was detected once. The chain joins TRBV7-9 to TRBJ1-4; D uncertain. This CDR3 contains 12 residues. V was pared by 5 bases and J by 8 bases, with 9 bases between. Per the germline V gene, CDR1 is SEHNR and CDR2 is FQNEAQ (reference sequence). The CDR3 loop reads CASSNTREKLFF. The CDR3 DNA is TGTGCCAGCAGCAACACCAGAGAAAAACTGTTTTTT.

V usage is TRBV21-1 and J usage is TRBJ2-7; TRBD1 reflects the table's D call only, with no check against the DNA. TRBV21-1 is tagged as a pseudogene. The CDR3 loop spans 14 amino acids. The DNA for the CDR3 is TGTGCCAGCAGCGCCCGACAGGCTTGGGGCGAGCAGTACTTC. Its protein is CASSARQAWGEQYF.

The chain has TRBV7-9 and TRBJ2-3; 7 bases fit TRBD2. Germline V gene lookup returns CDR1 SEHNR and CDR2 FQNEAQ (reference sequence). The CDR3 contains 19 residues. V shed 4 bases and J 2 bases; nucleotides not matched to a gene: 18. The CDR3 DNA reads TGTGCCAGCAGCTATATACGGGGGGATATATTCAGGGCCACAGATACGCAGTATTTT. This encodes CASSYIRGDIFRATDTQYF. Filled out from reference TRBV7-9 and TRBJ2-3, the complete variable domain reads DTGVSQNPRHKITKRGQNVTFRCDPISEHNRLYWYRQTLGQGPEFLTYFQNEAQLEKSRLLSDRFSAERPKGSFSTLEIQRTEQGDSAMYLCASSYIRGDIFRATDTQYFGPGTRLTVL.

The chain couples TRBV7-2 to TRBJ2-7; 9 bases are a match to TRBD1. The CDR3 is made up of 14 amino acids. Germline-derived CDR1 and CDR2 are SGHTA and FQGNSA. V lost 5 bases and J lost 7; bases outside the gene matches: 9. CDR3 in amino acids: CASSVVQGAGEQYF. In DNA form, the CDR3 reads TGTGCCAGCAGCGTCGTACAGGGGGCGGGTGAGCAGTACTTC.

The V call is TRBV3-1 (or the pseudogene TRBV3-2), the J call TRBJ1-1; D gene uncertain. V gave up 1 base and J gave up 5 bases, with 14 bases separating them. The CDR3 has 15 amino acids. Germline CDR1 is LGHDT and CDR2 is YNNKEL (reference sequence). CDR3 sequence: CASSQAWTPGTEAFF. The CDR3, as DNA: TGTGCCAGCAGCCAAGCTTGGACTCCGGGGACTGAAGCTTTCTTT.

The genes are TRBV7-3 and TRBJ2-6; no firm D call. In germline, CDR1 is SGHTA, CDR2 FQGTGA. This CDR3 is 17 amino acids long. Trimming removed 3 bases from V and 3 bases from J, with 15 bases in between. CDR3 region: CASSFTLDGGGANVLTF. In nucleotides, the CDR3 is TGTGCCAGCAGCTTCACGCTCGACGGCGGTGGGGCCAACGTCCTGACTTTC. Filled out from reference TRBV7-3 and TRBJ2-6, the complete variable domain reads GAGVSQTPSNKVTEKGKYVELRCDPISGHTALYWYRQSLGQGPEFLIYFQGTGAADDSGLPNDRFFAVRPEGSVSTLKIQRTERGDSAVYLCASSFTLDGGGANVLTFGAGSRLTVL.

This chain uses TRBV6-5 with TRBJ1-6, with D perhaps matching TRBD1 (6 bases). CDR1 is MNHEY, CDR2 SVGAGI, per germline. V dropped 0 bases and J dropped 7 bases, with 13 bases sitting between them. This CDR3 has 16 amino acids. The DNA for the CDR3 is TGTGCCAGCAGTTACTCGGGGGGGCGAGTGAATTCACCCCTCCACTTT. Its translation is CASSYSGGRVNSPLHF.

This clone was detected a few times. The rearrangement uses TRBV18 and TRBJ2-7, with D unresolved. The V and J ends lost 3 bases and 4 bases respectively, with 13 bases between them. CDR1 KGHSH and CDR2 LQKENI come from the germline V gene. The length of the CDR3 is 14 residues. CDR3: CASSPTRSKYEQYF. In DNA form, the CDR3 reads TGTGCCAGCTCACCGACGAGGTCAAAGTACGAGCAGTACTTC. Based on the CDR3 plus reference TRBV18 and TRBJ2-7, the full variable domain is NAGVMQNPRHLVRRRGQEARLRCSPMKGHSHVYWYRQLPEEGLKFMVYLQKENIIDESGMPKERFSAEFPKEGPSILRIQQVVRGDSAAYFCASSPTRSKYEQYFGPGTRLTVT.

The genes are TRBV18 and TRBJ2-7, with 7 positions matching TRBD1. This CDR3 is 14 amino acids long. CDR1 and CDR2 (germline): KGHSH, LQKENI. V trimming: 6 bases; J trimming: 2 bases; junction bases outside the gene matches: 7. CDR3 loop: CASSIQGKAYEQYF. The CDR3 coding sequence is TGTGCCAGCTCCATACAGGGGAAAGCCTACGAGCAGTACTTC. Full variable domain (remainder filled in from reference TRBV18 and TRBJ2-7): NAGVMQNPRHLVRRRGQEARLRCSPMKGHSHVYWYRQLPEEGLKFMVYLQKENIIDESGMPKERFSAEFPKEGPSILRIQQVVRGDSAAYFCASSIQGKAYEQYFGPGTRLTVT.